The 20 T cell receptor beta chains below were found in one sample sequenced in a study of blood T cell repertoires in COVID-19. Produced via immunoSEQ multiplex PCR; TCRdb's table is partial and in-frame only. The sample includes 200,000 or so clones, more than 85% of them seen just once. Material for sequencing was peripheral blood. Source of these receptors: a man between 65 and 85 years old with active or convalescent COVID-19.

The chain uses TRBV2 and TRBJ2-1; TRBD1 might be the D (5 bases). Looked up from germline, CDR1 is SNHLY and CDR2 is FYNNEI. This CDR3 has 13 residues. Trimming removed 7 bases at V and 5 bases at J, with 12 bases between. The CDR3 sequence: CASILDNNNEQFF. CDR3 in DNA: TGTGCCAGCATCCTGGACAACAACAATGAGCAGTTCTTC. The entire variable domain, with the rest obtained from reference TRBV2 and TRBJ2-1, is as follows: EPEVTQTPSHQVTQMGQEVILRCVPISNHLYFYWYRQILGQKVEFLVSFYNNEISEKSEIFDDQFSVERPDGSNFTLKIRSTKLEDSAMYFCASILDNNNEQFFGPGTRLTVL.

This clone occurred a few times. CDR3 loop: CASSLGLVGEQFF. CDR3 DNA: TGTGCCAGCAGCTTAGGACTAGTTGGTGAGCAGTTCTTC. The chain uses TRBV7-2 and TRBJ2-1, with D perhaps TRBD2 (6 bases). The CDR3 extends over 13 amino acids. Germline CDR1 reads SGHTA; CDR2 reads FQGNSA. The V end lost 1 base, the J end lost 9 bases, and 10 bases lay between the germline ends. Combining the CDR3 with reference TRBV7-2 and TRBJ2-1 gives the whole variable domain GAGVSQSPSNKVTEKGKDVELRCDPISGHTALYWYRQSLGQGLEFLIYFQGNSAPDKSGLPSDRFSAERTGGSVSTLTIQRTQQEDSAVYLCASSLGLVGEQFFGPGTRLTVL.

The chain carries TRBV5-5 and TRBJ1-1, with TRBD1 matching over 9 bases. The V segment lost 4 bases and the J segment 3 bases; nucleotides outside the gene matches: 19. Per the germline V gene, CDR1 is SGHKS and CDR2 is YYEKEE (reference sequence). The CDR3 is made up of 19 amino acids. The CDR3 is CASSAGSEYRGRGDTEAFF. The CDR3 region has the DNA TGTGCCAGCAGCGCGGGTTCGGAATACAGGGGGCGAGGGGACACTGAAGCTTTCTTT.

This chain uses TRBV27 with TRBJ1-3; a weak D match, TRBD1 (6 bases). This CDR3 comprises 15 residues. Trimming removed 0 bases from V and 3 bases from J, with 9 bases in between. CDR1 is MNHEY, CDR2 SMNVEV, per germline (reference sequence). The CDR3, as DNA: TGTGCCAGCAGTTTATCCTCAGGGGATGGAAACACCATATATTTT. It encodes CASSLSSGDGNTIYF.

This sequence joins TRBV7-2 and TRBJ2-1, with a possible D match to TRBD1 (7 bases). This CDR3 spans 15 amino acids. V was shortened by 1 base and J by 7 bases, with 14 bases between the two germline ends. Germline CDR1 and CDR2: SGHTA and FQGNSA. As DNA, the CDR3 is TGTGCCAGCAGCTTAGTTGCCAGGGGGGCTAATGAGCAGTTCTTC. It encodes CASSLVARGANEQFF.

DNA of the CDR3: TGTGCCAGCAGCCCTCGGGACAGAAACTACAATGAGCAGTTCTTC. Amino acid sequence: CASSPRDRNYNEQFF. This chain joins TRBV7-2 and TRBJ2-1; 7 bases line up with TRBD1. The CDR3 contains 15 residues. The V gene's germline CDR1 is SGHTA and CDR2 FQGNSA. Trimming cost V 5 bases and J 3 bases; bases outside gene matches: 7.

The chain employs TRBV12-3 or TRBV12-4 and TRBJ2-7; 8 bases align to TRBD1. The CDR3 totals 12 residues. V trimming: 4 bases; J trimming: 7 bases; junction bases outside the gene matches: 3. The CDR3 region is CASSSRGQEQYF. DNA of the CDR3: TGTGCCAGCAGTTCCAGGGGGCAAGAGCAGTACTTC.

The chain carries TRBV10-1 and TRBJ1-2, with 10 bases matching TRBD1. V shed 3 bases, J shed 8 bases, and the junction held 3 bases outside the gene matches. Germline V gene lookup returns CDR1 WNHNN and CDR2 SYGVQD (reference sequence). The CDR3 covers 13 residues. CDR3 residues: CASSERTGGGYTF. CDR3 in DNA: TGCGCCAGCAGTGAACGGACAGGGGGAGGCTACACCTTC.

The chain is built from TRBV6-5 and TRBJ2-7, with D tentatively TRBD1 (5 bases). There are 13 residues in the CDR3. The germline V gene encodes CDR1 MNHEY and CDR2 SVGAGI. V was cut by 5 bases and J by 1 base, with 9 bases left in between. CDR3 sequence reads: CASSQGTSYEQYF. CDR3 DNA sequence: TGTGCCAGCAGTCAGGGAACGTCCTACGAGCAGTACTTC.

The chain has TRBV6-5 and TRBJ2-2; 7 bases line up with TRBD1. V gave up 9 bases and J gave up 1 base; unmatched junction bases: 8. This CDR3 has 15 amino acids. Germline V lookup: CDR1 MNHEY, CDR2 SVGAGI. The CDR3 DNA is TGTGCCAGTCTGTCGGGGACAGTGAACACCGGGGAGCTGTTTTTT. Amino acids: CASLSGTVNTGELFF.

The J gene is TRBJ1-1, the V gene TRBV30; a weak D match, TRBD1 (6 bases). Trimming pared 3 bases from V and 2 bases from J, leaving 16 bases between. Germline CDR1 reads GTSNPN; CDR2 reads SVGIG (reference sequence). The CDR3 covers 15 residues. CDR3 in DNA: TGTGCCTGGAGCTACTACAGGGCGCTAAACACTGAAGCTTTCTTT. Encoded protein: CAWSYYRALNTEAFF.

The chain recombines TRBV3-1 (or the pseudogene TRBV3-2) with TRBJ1-5; D not certain. Trimming removed 4 bases at V and 3 bases at J, with 4 bases between. This CDR3 comprises 12 residues. CDR1 and CDR2 from the germline V gene are LGHDT and YNNKEL (reference sequence). DNA of the CDR3: TGTGCCAGCAGCCTATTCAATCAGCCCCAGCATTTT. Translation: CASSLFNQPQHF.

The chain employs TRBV5-4 and TRBJ1-3; 7 bases map to TRBD1. The CDR3 totals 14 residues. Germline V gene data show CDR1 as SGHNT and CDR2 as YYREEE (reference sequence). The trim removed 2 bases at V and 2 bases at J, leaving 1 base unmatched. This CDR3 reads CASSLGQAGNTIYF. The DNA of the CDR3 is TGTGCCAGCAGCTTAGGACAGGCTGGAAACACCATATATTTT.

The chain combines TRBV7-9 with TRBJ1-5; a weak D match, TRBD1 (5 bases). This CDR3 is 13 amino acids long. Germline assignment: CDR1 SEHNR and CDR2 FQNEAQ (reference sequence). Trimming left V 5 bases short and J 7 bases short, with 12 bases between. CDR3 DNA: TGTGCCAGCAGCCCCGGGGGTCCACAGCCCCAGCATTTT. This translates into CASSPGGPQPQHF.

CDR3 sequence reads: CASSAMTGSYEQYF. CDR3 DNA: TGTGCCAGCAGTGCAATGACAGGATCCTACGAGCAGTACTTC. The V and J genes are TRBV7-8 and TRBJ2-7; possibly TRBD1 for D (6 bases). V was clipped by 6 bases and J by 1 base, with 13 bases between them. Germline V lookup: CDR1 SGHVS, CDR2 FQNEAQ. The CDR3 runs to 14 residues.

The chain uses TRBV19 and TRBJ2-1; TRBD2 agrees at 8 bases. J gave up 6 bases and V 5 bases, and 9 bases lay outside the gene matches. CDR3 length: 15 residues. Germline values: CDR1 LNHDA, CDR2 SQIVND (reference sequence). CDR3 loop: CASSSGLAHSNEQFF. The CDR3 nucleotides are TGTGCCAGTAGTTCCGGACTAGCCCACTCCAATGAGCAGTTCTTC.

The rearrangement joins TRBV28 to TRBJ2-3; 8 bases are a match to TRBD1. CDR1 and CDR2 (germline): MDHEN, SYDVKM. The CDR3 is made up of 15 amino acids. V shed 5 bases, J shed 1 base, and the junction held 5 bases outside the gene matches. This CDR3 reads CASSALQGGTDTQYF. CDR3 nucleotides: TGTGCCAGCAGTGCCTTACAGGGGGGCACAGATACGCAGTATTTT. Complete variable domain (other parts from reference TRBV28 and TRBJ2-3): DVKVTQSSRYLVKRTGEKVFLECVQDMDHENMFWYRQDPGLGLRLIYFSYDVKMKEKGDIPEGYSVSREKKERFSLILESASTNQTSMYLCASSALQGGTDTQYFGPGTRLTVL.

This chain connects TRBV5-8 to TRBJ2-1; TRBD2 aligns across 8 bases. Germline values: CDR1 SGHTS, CDR2 YDEGEE. The CDR3 is 14 residues long. Losses at the gene ends were 10 bases for V and 7 bases for J; bases not matched to a gene: 13. The CDR3 DNA reads TGTGCCCCCAAGAGGAGCGGGAGTGATAATGAGCAGTTCTTC. Translated: CAPKRSGSDNEQFF.

This chain links TRBV15 with TRBJ2-1, with D uncertain. V lost 0 bases, J lost 7 bases, and 4 bases lay in between. This CDR3 has 12 amino acids. The germline gives CDR1 LNHNV, CDR2 YYDKDF (reference sequence). The CDR3 reads CATSRDRNEQFF. DNA of the CDR3: TGTGCCACCAGCAGAGACAGGAATGAGCAGTTCTTC.

CDR3 region: CASSLRGLATKADEQYF. The CDR3 DNA reads as TGTGCCAGCAGCTTGAGAGGCCTAGCGACGAAGGCAGACGAGCAGTACTTC. V gene TRBV7-2 combines with J gene TRBJ2-7; tentatively, D is TRBD2 (6 bases). The V gene's germline CDR1 is SGHTA and CDR2 FQGNSA. There are 17 residues in the CDR3. V lost 3 bases and J 5 bases, leaving 23 bases between the germline ends.